These 28 T cell receptor beta chains originate from one sample sequenced in a study of OX40 agonist ivuxolimab in advanced cancers. Method: immunoSEQ multiplex PCR; TCRdb's copy keeps in-frame clones and lacks some. The sample has fewer than 200,000 clones, 94% seen once; the top ten hold about 0.33%. Material: CD4+ or CD8+ T cells sorted from blood, obtained in a trial of the OX40 agonist ivuxolimab. These receptors all stem from an adult with an advanced solid tumor such as melanoma, head and neck, liver or kidney cancer.

The V and J genes are TRBV28 and TRBJ2-7, with 9 positions matching TRBD2. From germline, CDR1 is MDHEN and CDR2 SYDVKM. With 9 bases clipped from V and 4 bases from J, the junction kept 7 bases outside the gene matches. The CDR3 spans 13 residues. CDR3 in DNA: TGTGCCAGTCTTAGCGGGAGTTCGTACGAGCAGTACTTC. This translates into CASLSGSSYEQYF.

This clone came up once. This chain connects TRBV6-5 to TRBJ1-1, with D uncertain. The germline gives CDR1 MNHEY, CDR2 SVGAGI. CDR3 length: 13 amino acids. The ends were cut back, 6 bases at V and 0 bases at J, with 8 bases in the middle. The CDR3 loop reads CASSGMMNTEAFF. The CDR3 DNA is TGTGCCAGCAGCGGGATGATGAACACTGAAGCTTTCTTT.

The chain links TRBV2 to TRBJ2-2, with a possible D match to TRBD1 (5 bases). CDR3 size: 13 residues. V was cut by 6 bases and J by 4 bases, with 9 bases left in between. Germline V gene lookup returns CDR1 SNHLY and CDR2 FYNNEI. DNA of the CDR3: TGTGCCAGCAGGGTGACAGCCACCGGGGAGCTGTTTTTT. This encodes CASRVTATGELFF.

The chain combines TRBV28 with TRBJ2-3, with D maybe TRBD2 (5 bases). Germline loops: CDR1 MDHEN, CDR2 SYDVKM. The CDR3 sequence is 15 residues long. V lost 2 bases to trimming and J lost 2 bases, with 11 bases between them. For the CDR3, the DNA is TGTGCCAGCAGTTTAGGGATAGCGCCCACAGATACGCAGTATTTT. This translates into CASSLGIAPTDTQYF.

The genes are TRBV7-9 and TRBJ2-2; D remains ambiguous. V lost 5 bases and J 0 bases, leaving 13 bases between the germline ends. The CDR3 has 16 residues. Per germline, CDR1 SEHNR and CDR2 FQNEAQ (reference sequence). The CDR3 coding sequence is TGTGCCAGCAGCCCCAGACCGATTGCGAACACCGGGGAGCTGTTTTTT. It yields the protein CASSPRPIANTGELFF.

This clone was counted a single time. The chain joins TRBV7-8 to TRBJ2-4, with 16 bases matching TRBD2. Looked up from germline, CDR1 is SGHVS and CDR2 is FQNEAQ. Trimming at V came to 2 bases and at J to 5 bases, leaving 9 bases not matched to a gene. The CDR3 covers 19 residues. The CDR3 sequence is CASSLTGTSGGASQNIQYF. In DNA form, the CDR3 reads TGTGCCAGCAGCTTAACCGGGACTAGCGGGGGGGCTAGCCAAAACATTCAGTACTTC. The variable domain in full, completed from reference TRBV7-8 and TRBJ2-4, reads GAGVSQSPRYKVAKRGQDVALRCDPISGHVSLFWYQQALGQGPEFLTYFQNEAQLDKSGLPSDRFFAERPEGSVSTLKIQRTQQEDSAVYLCASSLTGTSGGASQNIQYFGAGTRLSVL.

The genes are TRBV10-3 and TRBJ1-2, with D perhaps TRBD1 (6 bases). The germline CDR1 and CDR2 sequences are ENHRY and SYGVKD. The CDR3 is made up of 12 amino acids. The V and J ends lost 7 bases and 8 bases respectively, with 14 bases between them. The CDR3: CAINLEGGGYTF. For the CDR3, the DNA is TGTGCCATCAACCTTGAGGGGGGAGGCTACACCTTC.

Concerning this clone itself: It is unclear where the CDR3 begins or ends on the DNA, so no DNA is shown, and the CDR3 is as TCRdb lists it. The chain carries TRBV7-2 and TRBJ2-2; the table assigns TRBD2, which was not confirmed against the DNA. Germline-derived CDR1 and CDR2 are SGHTA and FQGNSA. The CDR3 is 16 amino acids in total, end residues counted. CDR3 in amino acids: CASSVASGANTGELFF.

The chain is built from TRBV7-2 and TRBJ1-5; D gene unclear. V dropped 1 base and J dropped 7 bases, with 14 bases sitting between them. Germline V lookup: CDR1 SGHTA, CDR2 FQGNSA. The CDR3 extends over 15 amino acids. The CDR3 sequence: CASSLVAGSRQPQHF. The CDR3 nucleotides read TGTGCCAGCAGCTTAGTGGCGGGCTCGCGGCAGCCCCAGCATTTT.

Comments on this clone: Other DNA sequences within the sample encode an identical CDR3. The V gene is TRBV2, the J gene TRBJ2-1; TRBD1 aligns across 9 bases. CDR1 and CDR2 (germline): SNHLY, FYNNEI. With 7 bases clipped from V and 7 bases from J, the junction kept 8 bases outside the gene matches. The CDR3 extends over 14 amino acids. The CDR3 protein is CASTRTGVLNEQFF. DNA of the CDR3: TGTGCCAGCACCCGGACAGGGGTCCTTAATGAGCAGTTCTTC.

J is TRBJ2-1 and V is TRBV7-2; D is undetermined. This CDR3 contains 12 residues. Germline CDR1 and CDR2: SGHTA and FQGNSA. The germline V and J ends were trimmed by 4 bases and 13 bases, with 14 bases remaining between them. CDR3 protein: CASSSKGPRQFF. For the CDR3, the DNA is TGTGCCAGCAGCTCTAAAGGACCAAGACAGTTCTTC. The whole variable domain, filled in from reference TRBV7-2 and TRBJ2-1, reads GAGVSQSPSNKVTEKGKDVELRCDPISGHTALYWYRQSLGQGLEFLIYFQGNSAPDKSGLPSDRFSAERTGGSVSTLTIQRTQQEDSAVYLCASSSKGPRQFFGPGTRLTVL.

The chain is built from TRBV9 and TRBJ1-4; 8 bases line up with TRBD1. The trim removed 3 bases at V and 7 bases at J, leaving 5 bases unmatched. The length of the CDR3 is 14 residues. In germline, CDR1 is SGDLS, CDR2 YYNGEE. Written as DNA, the CDR3 is TGTGCCAGCAGCGCAGGGGGCGCTGGTGAAAAACTGTTTTTT. It yields the protein CASSAGGAGEKLFF.

The chain employs TRBV6-6 and TRBJ2-7; D is tentatively TRBD1 or TRBD2 (5 bases each). V shed 6 bases and J shed 2 bases, with 14 bases lying between them. This CDR3 region has 14 residues. Germline CDR1 MNHNY, CDR2 SVGAGI (reference sequence). The DNA for the CDR3 is TGTGCCAGCAGCTCCGGGACCGGCACCTACGAGCAGTACTTC. Its translation is CASSSGTGTYEQYF.

This sequence joins TRBV5-4 and TRBJ2-1, with 9 bases identical to TRBD2. The CDR3 has 13 amino acids. CDR1 is SGHNT, CDR2 YYREEE, per germline (reference sequence). Germline trimming cut 7 bases from V and 5 bases from J; bases unmatched to any gene: 4. In nucleotides, the CDR3 is TGTGCCAGCGGCCGACTAGCGGACAATGAGCAGTTCTTC. It codes for CASGRLADNEQFF.

The chain recombines TRBV29-1 with TRBJ1-5; no definite D call. The CDR3 extends over 12 amino acids. V was clipped by 5 bases and J by 2 bases, with 7 bases between them. In germline, CDR1 is SQVTM, CDR2 ANQGSEA. CDR3 in amino acids: CSVLAGNQPQHF. CDR3 bases: TGCAGCGTTTTGGCAGGCAATCAGCCCCAGCATTTT.

This clone was observed once. The chain couples TRBV27 to TRBJ2-5; D uncertain. CDR3 length: 13 residues. The germline V gene encodes CDR1 MNHEY and CDR2 SMNVEV (reference sequence). V was shortened by 5 bases and J by 7 bases, with 14 bases between the two germline ends. CDR3 loop: CASSPYALGTQYF. The CDR3 DNA follows: TGTGCCAGCAGTCCCTATGCCCTTGGGACCCAGTACTTC.

The gene calls are TRBV9 and TRBJ2-7, with 7 bases identical to TRBD2. The length of the CDR3 is 15 residues. Germline V gene sequence: CDR1 SGDLS, CDR2 YYNGEE. With V trimmed by 0 bases and J by 2 bases, 5 bases remained unmatched. CDR3 nucleotide sequence: TGTGCCAGCAGCGTAGAAGCGGGGCCCGCCTACGAGCAGTACTTC. Its translation: CASSVEAGPAYEQYF. The complete variable domain, with remaining parts taken from reference TRBV9 and TRBJ2-7, reads DSGVTQTPKHLITATGQRVTLRCSPRSGDLSVYWYQQSLDQGLQFLIQYYNGEERAKGNILERFSAQQFPDLHSELNLSSLELGDSALYFCASSVEAGPAYEQYFGPGTRLTVT.

V usage is TRBV6-5 and J usage is TRBJ2-1, with a possible D match to TRBD2 (6 bases). V dropped 1 base and J dropped 8 bases, with 18 bases sitting between them. CDR1 is MNHEY and CDR2 is SVGAGI in the germline V gene. CDR3 length: 16 residues. The CDR3 DNA follows: TGTGCCAGCAGTTACTTTGGGACTCCGCCGGGGGATGAGCAGTTCTTC. The encoded protein is CASSYFGTPPGDEQFF.

J is TRBJ1-2 and V is TRBV19, with no clear D. The germline V and J ends were trimmed by 0 bases and 8 bases, with 16 bases remaining between them. Germline loops: CDR1 LNHDA, CDR2 SQIVND (reference sequence). This CDR3 contains 15 residues. CDR3 sequence reads: CASSIDWKGPGGYTF. Here the CDR3 DNA reads TGTGCCAGTAGTATAGATTGGAAAGGCCCTGGAGGCTACACCTTC.

This clone has more than one count but fewer than ten. This rearrangement joins TRBV25-1 to TRBJ1-2; 7 bases are shared with TRBD1. The CDR3 totals 13 residues. With 5 bases clipped from V and 8 bases from J, the junction kept 8 bases outside the gene matches. Germline CDR1 reads MGHDK; CDR2 reads SYGVNS. The CDR3 DNA follows: TGTGCCAGCAGTCCTGACAGGGCGCGAGGCTACACCTTC. It is translated as CASSPDRARGYTF.

The chain has TRBV5-5 and TRBJ2-5; D ambiguous. V dropped 0 bases and J dropped 2 bases, with 8 bases sitting between them. CDR1 and CDR2 from the germline V gene are SGHKS and YYEKEE (reference sequence). The CDR3 length is 14 residues. This CDR3 is CASSLGPAQETQYF. The CDR3 DNA reads as TGTGCCAGCAGCTTGGGGCCAGCACAAGAGACCCAGTACTTC. Looking up the rest from reference TRBV5-5 and TRBJ2-5 gives the full variable domain: DAGVTQSPTHLIKTRGQQVTLRCSPISGHKSVSWYQQVLGQGPQFIFQYYEKEERGRGNFPDRFSARQFPNYSSELNVNALLLGDSALYLCASSLGPAQETQYFGPGTRLLVL.

This clone was detected only once. The chain links TRBV5-1 to TRBJ2-7, with TRBD2 identical over 7 bases. The ends lost 2 bases at V and 2 bases at J; junction bases unmatched: 4. Germline V CDR1 and CDR2: SGHRS, YFSETQ. The CDR3 is 14 amino acids. The CDR3 bases are TGCGCCAGCAGCTTAAGCGGGACCCCCTACGAGCAGTACTTC. It is translated as CASSLSGTPYEQYF.

The chain couples TRBV5-6 to TRBJ1-4; D remains ambiguous. Trimming pared 4 bases from V and 6 bases from J, leaving 19 bases between. This CDR3 contains 16 residues. CDR1 and CDR2 (germline): SGHDT, YYEEEE. The CDR3 here is CASSPRAPWGYEKLFF. The CDR3 nucleotides read TGTGCCAGCAGCCCCCGGGCCCCCTGGGGATATGAAAAACTGTTTTTT.

The chain recombines TRBV7-2 with TRBJ2-3, with 15 bases lining up with TRBD2. The CDR3 totals 17 residues. The V and J ends lost 5 bases and 6 bases, in that order; junction bases with no gene match: 9. Germline V lookup: CDR1 SGHTA, CDR2 FQGNSA. CDR3 nucleotides: TGTGCCAGCAGCCCCGGGACTAGCGGGGGGCCCGCGGATACGCAGTATTTT. It is translated as CASSPGTSGGPADTQYF.

The chain couples TRBV10-2 to TRBJ1-2; 9 bases are shared with TRBD1. This CDR3 has 13 residues. V shed 7 bases, J shed 6 bases, and the junction held 6 bases outside the gene matches. Germline V lookup: CDR1 WSHSY, CDR2 SAAADI. CDR3 sequence: CASTIDRGNGYTF. In DNA, the CDR3 is TGCGCCAGCACTATTGACAGGGGGAATGGCTACACCTTC.

In this sample, this clone turned up a few times. The chain links TRBV18 to TRBJ1-2, with 8 bases lining up with TRBD1. The CDR3 runs to 15 residues. Germline V gene lookup returns CDR1 KGHSH and CDR2 LQKENI. After removal of 3 bases from V and 6 bases from J, the junction contained 9 bases not matched to a gene. The CDR3 DNA follows: TGTGCCAGCTCACCCATGCAGGGGGCGCGCGATGGCTACACCTTC. Translation: CASSPMQGARDGYTF.

The J gene is TRBJ1-1, the V gene TRBV2, with D perhaps matching TRBD1 (5 bases). Deletions cut 4 bases from V and 5 bases from J, with 17 bases between. Germline CDR1 SNHLY, CDR2 FYNNEI. The CDR3 totals 15 residues. Written as DNA, the CDR3 is TGTGCCAGCAGTGCGAACCCAGGGAGTTGGACTGAAGCTTTCTTT. Protein product: CASSANPGSWTEAFF.

This clone has more than one count but fewer than ten. The genes are TRBV2 and TRBJ1-1, with a weak D call TRBD1 (6 bases). V lost 6 bases and J lost 3, with 14 bases in between. The CDR3 sequence is 14 residues long. Germline CDR1 SNHLY, CDR2 FYNNEI. CDR3 sequence reads: CASSLGGAYTEAFF. In DNA, the CDR3 is TGTGCCAGCAGCCTAGGGGGGGCTTACACTGAAGCTTTCTTT. The full variable domain, with the rest looked up from reference TRBV2 and TRBJ1-1, is EPEVTQTPSHQVTQMGQEVILRCVPISNHLYFYWYRQILGQKVEFLVSFYNNEISEKSEIFDDQFSVERPDGSNFTLKIRSTKLEDSAMYFCASSLGGAYTEAFFGQGTRLTVV.